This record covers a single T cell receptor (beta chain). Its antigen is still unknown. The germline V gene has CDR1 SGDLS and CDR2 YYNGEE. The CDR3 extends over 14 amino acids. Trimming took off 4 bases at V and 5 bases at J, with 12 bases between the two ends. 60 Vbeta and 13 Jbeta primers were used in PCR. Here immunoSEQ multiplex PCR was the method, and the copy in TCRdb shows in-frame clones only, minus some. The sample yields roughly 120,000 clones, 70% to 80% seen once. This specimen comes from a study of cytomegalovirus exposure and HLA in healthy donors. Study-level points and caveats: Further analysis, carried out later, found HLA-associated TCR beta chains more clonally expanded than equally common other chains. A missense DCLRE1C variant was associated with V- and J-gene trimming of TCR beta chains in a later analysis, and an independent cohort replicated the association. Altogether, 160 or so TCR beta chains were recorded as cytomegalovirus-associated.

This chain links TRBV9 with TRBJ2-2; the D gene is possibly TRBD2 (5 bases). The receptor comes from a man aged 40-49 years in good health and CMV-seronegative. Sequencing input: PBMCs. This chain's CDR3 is CASSLRTGTGELFF. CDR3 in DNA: TGTGCCAGCAGCCTAAGGACGGGGACCGGGGAGCTGTTTTTT.